A selection of T cell receptor beta chains follows, all from one sample in a study of blood T cell repertoires in COVID-19. Sequencing used immunoSEQ multiplex PCR; TCRdb keeps in-frame clones, though not all of them. The sample lists 100,000 to 150,000 clones; about 88% were seen once. Sequenced: peripheral blood. The receptors originated from a woman over 75 with acute or convalescent COVID-19. CDR3s include the opening cysteine and the closing phenylalanine or tryptophan. Fields, in order: CDR3 protein, V gene, J gene.

CDR3: CASSQEPGQETQYF
V: TRBV4-2
J: TRBJ2-5

CDR3: CASSYDRLAGGLDTQYF
V: TRBV6-2/TRBV6-3
J: TRBJ2-3

CDR3: CASSEVTGEAYTF
V: TRBV6-1
J: TRBJ1-2

CDR3: CASSMSELDNTQYF
V: TRBV19
J: TRBJ2-3

CDR3: CASSMGQGVSGYTF
V: TRBV7-9
J: TRBJ1-2

CDR3: CSAGEITEAFF
V: TRBV20-1
J: TRBJ1-1

CDR3: CASTHMGGANEKLFF
V: TRBV28
J: TRBJ1-4

CDR3: CSVESYNEQFF
V: TRBV29-1
J: TRBJ2-1

CDR3: CASSIQGLGNQPQHF
V: TRBV5-6
J: TRBJ1-5

CDR3: CASRGVDRNSPLHF
V: TRBV2
J: TRBJ1-6

CDR3: CSVEYGRGFEQYF
V: TRBV29-1
J: TRBJ2-7

CDR3: CASGLVWGQGSGGELFF
V: TRBV12-5
J: TRBJ2-2

CDR3: CASSRSGTPPGELFF
V: TRBV6-5
J: TRBJ2-2

CDR3: CASSLLGNEQFF
V: TRBV6-2/TRBV6-3
J: TRBJ2-1

CDR3: CASSQETLYGYTF
V: TRBV3-1/TRBV3-2
J: TRBJ1-2

CDR3: CASRGTGLSYEQYF
V: TRBV27
J: TRBJ2-7

CDR3: CASSLPAGEQYF
V: TRBV5-1
J: TRBJ2-7

CDR3: CAPSLQFF
V: TRBV10-3
J: TRBJ2-1

CDR3: CASSQGGVSPLHF
V: TRBV3-1/TRBV3-2
J: TRBJ1-6

CDR3: CASSQGGQGDEKLFF
V: TRBV4-2
J: TRBJ1-4

CDR3: CASSYTENYGYTF
V: TRBV5-1
J: TRBJ1-2

CDR3: CASSPFQETQYF
V: TRBV7-2
J: TRBJ2-5

CDR3: CASSLAPGSHTGELFF
V: TRBV7-9
J: TRBJ2-2

CDR3: CASRDRVWHEQYF
V: TRBV27
J: TRBJ2-7

CDR3: CASSFQGENYGYTF
V: TRBV5-1
J: TRBJ1-2

CDR3: CASSQGTGLDSPLHF
V: TRBV4-1
J: TRBJ1-6

CDR3: CASQGGGYTF
V: TRBV2
J: TRBJ1-2

CDR3: CASSSRANYGYTF
V: TRBV7-9
J: TRBJ1-2

CDR3: CASSQEDRVDEKLFF
V: TRBV4-1
J: TRBJ1-4

CDR3: CASSLPWGQLAGRGDTQYF
V: TRBV28
J: TRBJ2-3

CDR3: CASSPGGGQETQYF
V: TRBV18
J: TRBJ2-5

CDR3: CASSPDRGDNSPLHF
V: TRBV5-1
J: TRBJ1-6

CDR3: CASSYSLLAGADTQYF
V: TRBV6-6
J: TRBJ2-3

CDR3: CASSPGNTGELFF
V: TRBV12-3/TRBV12-4
J: TRBJ2-2

CDR3: CASRRSQQGNSPLHF
V: TRBV2
J: TRBJ1-6

CDR3: CASSRGTVEAETQYF
V: TRBV5-4
J: TRBJ2-5

CDR3: CATSRDLTWDGYTF
V: TRBV15
J: TRBJ1-2

CDR3: CASSLRSERLFF
V: TRBV12-3/TRBV12-4
J: TRBJ1-4

CDR3: CASSSGTPRETQYF
V: TRBV5-5
J: TRBJ2-5

CDR3: CASRGGHITATYEQYF
V: TRBV5-6
J: TRBJ2-7

CDR3: CASSGRTGGVTEAFF
V: TRBV9
J: TRBJ1-1

CDR3: CASNRLGQPSSGTEAFF
V: TRBV28
J: TRBJ1-1

CDR3: CASAQGMKDSPLHF
V: TRBV5-5
J: TRBJ1-6

CDR3: CASRKSAGPSQYF
V: TRBV6-5
J: TRBJ2-5

CDR3: CASSLETVGYTF
V: TRBV7-2
J: TRBJ1-2

CDR3: CASSPSPGLAVTNTGELFF
V: TRBV28
J: TRBJ2-2

CDR3: CASSLEDRAYGYTF
V: TRBV5-6
J: TRBJ1-2

CDR3: CASRQGQNYGYTF
V: TRBV6-5
J: TRBJ1-2

CDR3: CASSKQGASLYGYTF
V: TRBV6-5
J: TRBJ1-2

CDR3: CASRTTGGLADTQYF
V: TRBV19
J: TRBJ2-3